This T cell receptor beta chain originates from a study of OX40 agonist ivuxolimab in advanced cancers. Background on the study: Ivuxolimab, which patients received intravenously every 2 weeks, was dosed at 0.01 to 10 mg/kg. The eligibility criteria allowed prior anti-PD-1, anti-PD-L1 or anti-CTLA-4 therapy, and approximately 38% had some. Notes on the study in general: Patients who responded partially at 0.1-3.0 mg/kg showed clonal expansion ranking among the lowest.

Concerning this clone: The antigen is unknown.

CDR3 size: 16 residues. V dropped 2 bases and J dropped 2; count of bases not matched to a gene: 7. The germline gives CDR1 MGHRA, CDR2 YSYEKL. Patients with autoimmune history or systemic immunosuppression were excluded. Sequenced by immunoSEQ multiplex PCR; TCRdb stores in-frame clones only, minus some. The sample yields roughly 80,000 clones, around 86% seen once. The genes are TRBV4-1 and TRBJ2-7; TRBD1 aligns across 9 bases. The sample in question was CD4+ or CD8+ T cells sorted from blood, obtained in a trial of the OX40 agonist ivuxolimab. This TCR came from an adult with an advanced solid tumor such as melanoma, head and neck, liver or kidney cancer. CDR3 loop: CASSQNARDRAYEQYF. CDR3 coding DNA: TGCGCCAGCAGCCAAAACGCCCGGGACAGGGCCTACGAGCAGTACTTC.